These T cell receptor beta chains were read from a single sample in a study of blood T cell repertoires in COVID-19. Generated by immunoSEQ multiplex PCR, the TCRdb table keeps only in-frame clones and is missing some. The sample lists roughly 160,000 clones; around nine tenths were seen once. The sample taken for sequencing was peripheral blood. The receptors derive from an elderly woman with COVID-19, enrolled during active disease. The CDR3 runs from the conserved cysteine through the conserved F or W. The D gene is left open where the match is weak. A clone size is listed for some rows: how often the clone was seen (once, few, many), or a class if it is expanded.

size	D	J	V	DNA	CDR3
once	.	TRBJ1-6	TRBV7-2	TGTGCCAGCACCCCGACTAGGGCGAATTCACCCCTCCACTTT	CASTPTRANSPLHF
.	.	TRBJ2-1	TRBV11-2	TGTGCCAGCAGCTTAGCTGGCGGTTCCTACAATGAGCAGTTCTTC	CASSLAGGSYNEQFF
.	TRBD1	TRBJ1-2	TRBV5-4	TGTGCCAGCAGCCCCGGACAGGACTACTATGGCTACACCTTC	CASSPGQDYYGYTF
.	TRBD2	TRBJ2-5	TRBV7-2	TGTGCCAGCAGCCGGACTAGCGGGGAGACCCAGTACTTC	CASSRTSGETQYF
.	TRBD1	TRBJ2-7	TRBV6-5	TGTGCCAGCAGCCAAACAGGGGCGGACGAGCAGTACTTC	CASSQTGADEQYF
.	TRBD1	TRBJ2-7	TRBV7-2	TGTGCCAGCAGCTTAATGGACAGGGGAGGTAACGAGCAGTACTTC	CASSLMDRGGNEQYF
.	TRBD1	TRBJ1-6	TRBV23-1	TGCGCCAGCAGACCTACAGGGGGACCGTATAATTCACCCCTCCACTTT	CASRPTGGPYNSPLHF
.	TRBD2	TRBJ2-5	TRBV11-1	TGTGCCAGCAGTCATGGACTAGCGGGAGTGGGAGAGACCCAGTACTTC	CASSHGLAGVGETQYF
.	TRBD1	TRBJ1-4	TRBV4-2	TGTGCCAGCAGCCAGTTGACAGGGATAAATGAAAAACTGTTTTTT	CASSQLTGINEKLFF
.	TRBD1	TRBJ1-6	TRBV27	TGTGCCAGCAGTCTCAGCCGGGACAGGGCTAATAATTCACCCCTCCACTTT	CASSLSRDRANNSPLHF
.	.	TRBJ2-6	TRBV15	TGTGCCACCAGCAGTCAGTCCTCTGGGGCCAACGTCCTGACTTTC	CATSSQSSGANVLTF
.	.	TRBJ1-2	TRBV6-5	TGTGCCAGCAGTCCCCGGGACTCTTTTACGGGCGGCTACACCTTC	CASSPRDSFTGGYTF
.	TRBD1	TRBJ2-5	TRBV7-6	TGTGCCAGCAGCTTAACGGCGACAGGGGTGGGGACCCAGTACTTC	CASSLTATGVGTQYF
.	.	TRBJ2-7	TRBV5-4	TGTGCCAGCAGCTTTGCCCCGGAGGACTCCTACGAGCAGTACTTC	CASSFAPEDSYEQYF
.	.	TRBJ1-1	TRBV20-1	TGCAGTGCTAGACCTGGACGGGAGGCTTTCTTT	CSARPGREAFF
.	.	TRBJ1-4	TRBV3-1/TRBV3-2	TGTGCCAGCAGCCAAGGACAGGTATCCGAAAAACTGTTTTTT	CASSQGQVSEKLFF
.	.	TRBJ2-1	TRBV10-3	TGTGCCATCAGTGAGTCTATTATCTACAATGAGCAGTTCTTC	CAISESIIYNEQFF
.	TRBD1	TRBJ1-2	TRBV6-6	TGTGCCAGCAGTTTGAACCCGGGACAGACCTTGGGCTACACCTTC	CASSLNPGQTLGYTF
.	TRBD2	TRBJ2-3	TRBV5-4	TGTGCCAGCAGCTTGGAAGGGACTAGAATTACCACAGATACGCAGTATTTT	CASSLEGTRITTDTQYF
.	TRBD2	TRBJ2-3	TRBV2	TGTGCCAGCGTAAGACTAGCGCCAGATACGCAGTATTTT	CASVRLAPDTQYF
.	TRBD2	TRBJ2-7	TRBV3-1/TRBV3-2	TGTGCCAGCAGCCTGGGACTAGCGGGAGGGCCTTCCTACGAGCAGTACTTC	CASSLGLAGGPSYEQYF
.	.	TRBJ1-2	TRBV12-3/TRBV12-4	TGTGCCAGCAGTTTTGGAGGGGGCTACACCTTC	CASSFGGGYTF
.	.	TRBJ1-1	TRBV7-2	TGTGCCAGCAGCTCCCAGAAAAACACTGAAGCTTTCTTT	CASSSQKNTEAFF
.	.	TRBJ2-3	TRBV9	TGTGCCAGCAGCAGAGAACTCGTAGATACGCAGTATTTT	CASSRELVDTQYF
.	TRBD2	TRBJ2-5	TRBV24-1	TGTGCCACCAGTGATCTTGGACTAGCCGAGGAGACCCAGTACTTC	CATSDLGLAEETQYF
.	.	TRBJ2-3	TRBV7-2	TGTGCCAGCAGCTTAGGCGGGCTATTCACAGATACGCAGTATTTT	CASSLGGLFTDTQYF
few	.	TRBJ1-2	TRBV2	TGTGCCAGCAGTCCTTATTTTGAGGGCTACACCTTC	CASSPYFEGYTF
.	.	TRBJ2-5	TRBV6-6	TGTGCCAGCAACGGGACTCCCCAAGAGACCCAGTACTTC	CASNGTPQETQYF
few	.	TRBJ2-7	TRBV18	TGTGCCAGCTCACCCTTGGGGAGTGATGGCGAGCAGTACTTC	CASSPLGSDGEQYF
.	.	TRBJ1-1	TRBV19	TGTGCCAGTAGTCCCCGGGGTGTGGGAACTGAAGCTTTCTTT	CASSPRGVGTEAFF
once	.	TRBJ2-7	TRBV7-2	TGTGCCAGCAGCTTACTAGATTCTTACTCCTACGAGCAGTACTTC	CASSLLDSYSYEQYF
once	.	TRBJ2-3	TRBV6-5	TGTGCCAGCAGTTACGAGGTTAGCACAGATACGCAGTATTTT	CASSYEVSTDTQYF
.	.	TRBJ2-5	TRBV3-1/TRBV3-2	TGTGCCAGCAGCTGGACAGATCAAGAGACCCAGTACTTC	CASSWTDQETQYF
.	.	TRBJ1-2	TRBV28	TGTGCCAGCAACGACAGGAAGAACTATGGCTACACCTTC	CASNDRKNYGYTF
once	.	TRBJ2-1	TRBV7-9	TGTGCCAGCAGCTTAGACCCGAGTGAGCAGTTCTTC	CASSLDPSEQFF
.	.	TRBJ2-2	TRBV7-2	TGTGCCAGCAGCGTAGGCAGCCGGGACACCGGGGAGCTGTTTTTT	CASSVGSRDTGELFF
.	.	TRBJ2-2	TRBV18	TGTGCCAGCTCACCACTGACAGGACTTAACACCGGGGAGCTGTTTTTT	CASSPLTGLNTGELFF
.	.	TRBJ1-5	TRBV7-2	TGTGCCAGCAGCTTAATGGTGTCAGGGGAGGGCATTCAGCCCCAGCATTTT	CASSLMVSGEGIQPQHF
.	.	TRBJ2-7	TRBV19	TGTGCCAGTAGTATAGGAATAGACTACGAGCAGTACTTC	CASSIGIDYEQYF
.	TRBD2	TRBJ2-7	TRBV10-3	TGTGCCATCAGTGGGACATCCCTGGGAGGTAGCGGGCGGACTGCTGGGCAGTACTTC	CAISGTSLGGSGRTAGQYF
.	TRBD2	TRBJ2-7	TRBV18	TGTGCCAGCTCACCAACTAGCGGGAGCTCCTACGAGCAGTACTTC	CASSPTSGSSYEQYF
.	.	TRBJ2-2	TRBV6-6	TGTGCCAGCAGTGTCCAGGGTTACGGGGAGCTGTTTTTT	CASSVQGYGELFF
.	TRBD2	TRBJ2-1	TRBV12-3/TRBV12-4	TGTGCCAGCAGGGCTGGACTAGCCAATGAGCAGTTCTTC	CASRAGLANEQFF
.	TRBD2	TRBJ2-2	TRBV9	TGTGCCAGCAGCGTAGGAGCGGGAGTATGGGATCCGGAGCTGTTTTTT	CASSVGAGVWDPELFF
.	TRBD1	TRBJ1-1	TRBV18	TGTGCCAGCTCGGACACAGGGGGAGCCATGAACACTGAAGCTTTCTTT	CASSDTGGAMNTEAFF
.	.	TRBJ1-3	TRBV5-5	TGTGCCAGCAGCTGGAGCCTGGGCTCTGGAAACACCATATATTTT	CASSWSLGSGNTIYF
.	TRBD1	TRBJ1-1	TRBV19	TGTGCCAGTAGGCGGACAGGGGGCATGGGGAACACTGAAGCTTTCTTT	CASRRTGGMGNTEAFF
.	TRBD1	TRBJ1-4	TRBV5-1	TGCGCCAGCAGCAGGGGGACAGAGGGAGAAAAACTGTTTTTT	CASSRGTEGEKLFF
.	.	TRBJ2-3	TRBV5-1	TGCGCCAGCAGCTTTTTAGCGACGGATACGCAGTATTTT	CASSFLATDTQYF
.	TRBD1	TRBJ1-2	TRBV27	TGTGCCAGCAGTACAAACGACAGGGCAGGTGGCTACACCTTC	CASSTNDRAGGYTF
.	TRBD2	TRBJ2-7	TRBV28	TGTGCCAGCAGTTCTCAGGGAGGACTAGCGGGAGGGCCCTACGAGCAGTACTTC	CASSSQGGLAGGPYEQYF
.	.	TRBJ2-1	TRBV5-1	TGCGCCAGCAGCTTGGAAGGAGGGAAGTTCTTC	CASSLEGGKFF